This T cell receptor beta chain was retrieved from a study of glioma-infiltrating T cells after dendritic cell vaccination. Study as a whole: At biweekly intervals, patients got three intradermal dendritic cell vaccine injections. The study's findings and limits: Complete blood and tumor specimen sets were limited to few patients.

The primer mix had 60 V beta and 13 J beta primers. Profiled with immunoSEQ multiplex PCR; TCRdb holds only in-frame clones, not every one. Counted here are roughly 3,100 clones, about 75% occurring once; the ten biggest clones make up approximately 4.5%. Regarding this clone: Its antigen remains unidentified.

Germline V gives CDR1 MNHNS, CDR2 SASEGT. This CDR3 is 15 amino acids long. V was clipped by 1 base and J by 3 bases, with 13 bases between them. This chain uses TRBV6-1 with TRBJ2-7; possible D gene TRBD2, 5 bases. This receptor was obtained from a human donor with glioblastoma. Sequenced material: tumor tissue, taken before dendritic cell vaccination. This chain's CDR3 is CASSEGPARDYEQYF. The CDR3 DNA is TGTGCCAGCAGTGAAGGACCAGCGAGGGACTACGAGCAGTACTTC.